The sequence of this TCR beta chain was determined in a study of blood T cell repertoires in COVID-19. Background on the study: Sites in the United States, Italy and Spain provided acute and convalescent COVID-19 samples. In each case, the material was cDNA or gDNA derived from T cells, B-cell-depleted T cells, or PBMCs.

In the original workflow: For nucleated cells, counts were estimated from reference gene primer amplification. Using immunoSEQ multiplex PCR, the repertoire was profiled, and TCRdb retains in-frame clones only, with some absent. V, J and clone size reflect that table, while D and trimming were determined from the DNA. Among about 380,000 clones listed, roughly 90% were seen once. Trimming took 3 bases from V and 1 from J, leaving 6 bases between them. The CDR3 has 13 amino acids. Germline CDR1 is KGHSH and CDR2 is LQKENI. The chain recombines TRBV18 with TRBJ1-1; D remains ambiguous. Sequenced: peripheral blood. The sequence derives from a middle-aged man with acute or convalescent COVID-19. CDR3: CASSPQENTEAFF. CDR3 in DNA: TGTGCCAGCTCACCCCAGGAGAACACTGAAGCTTTCTTT.